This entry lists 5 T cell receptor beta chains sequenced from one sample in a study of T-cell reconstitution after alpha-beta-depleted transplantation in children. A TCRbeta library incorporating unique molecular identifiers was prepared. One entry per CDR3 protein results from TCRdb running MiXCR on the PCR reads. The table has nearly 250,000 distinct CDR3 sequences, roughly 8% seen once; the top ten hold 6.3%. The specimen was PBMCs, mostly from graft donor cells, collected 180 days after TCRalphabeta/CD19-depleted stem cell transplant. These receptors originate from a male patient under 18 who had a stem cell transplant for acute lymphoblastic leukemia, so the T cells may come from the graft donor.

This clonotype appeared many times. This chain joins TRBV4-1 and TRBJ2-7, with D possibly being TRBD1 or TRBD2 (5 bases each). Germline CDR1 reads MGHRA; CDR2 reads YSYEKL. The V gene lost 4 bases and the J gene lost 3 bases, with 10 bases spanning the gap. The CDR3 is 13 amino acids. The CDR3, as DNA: TGCGCCAGCAGCCCCGGGGCCTACTACGAGCAGTACTTC. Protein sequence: CASSPGAYYEQYF.

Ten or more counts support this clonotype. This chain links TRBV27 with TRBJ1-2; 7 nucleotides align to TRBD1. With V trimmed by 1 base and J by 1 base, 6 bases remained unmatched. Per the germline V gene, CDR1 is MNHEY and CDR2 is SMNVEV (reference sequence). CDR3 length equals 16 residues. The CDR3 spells CASSLFGQDFNYGYTF. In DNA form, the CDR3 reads TGTGCCAGCAGTTTATTTGGACAGGACTTTAACTATGGCTACACCTTC.

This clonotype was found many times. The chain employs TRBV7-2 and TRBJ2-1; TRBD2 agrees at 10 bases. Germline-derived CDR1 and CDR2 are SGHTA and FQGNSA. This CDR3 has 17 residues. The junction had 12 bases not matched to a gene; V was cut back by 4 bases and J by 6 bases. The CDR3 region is CASSSRWGSGGPNEQFF. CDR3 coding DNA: TGTGCCAGCAGCTCGCGGTGGGGTAGCGGGGGGCCCAATGAGCAGTTCTTC.

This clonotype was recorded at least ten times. CDR3 sequence reads: CASTMLAGGPTYEQYF. The CDR3 DNA is TGTGCCAGCACCATGCTTGCGGGGGGCCCCACCTACGAGCAGTACTTC. The chain uses TRBV5-5 and TRBJ2-7, with 8 bases identical to TRBD2. Germline loops: CDR1 SGHKS, CDR2 YYEKEE (reference sequence). This CDR3 spans 16 amino acids. V lost 6 bases to trimming and J lost 2 bases; unmatched junction nucleotides: 13.

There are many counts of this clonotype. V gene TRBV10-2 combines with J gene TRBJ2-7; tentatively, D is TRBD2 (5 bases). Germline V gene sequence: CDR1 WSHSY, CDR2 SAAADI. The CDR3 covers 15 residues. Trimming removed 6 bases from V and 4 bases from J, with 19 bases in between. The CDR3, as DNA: TGCGCCAGCAGAATGGGCAGCGGCCTGATGTACGAGCAGTACTTC. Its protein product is CASRMGSGLMYEQYF.